The 28 T cell receptor beta chains listed next were all sequenced from one sample in a study. TCRdb re-analysed the 5' RACE reads in MiXCR, keeping a single row per CDR3 protein. The data show 62,000 or so distinct CDR3 sequences, approximately 22% seen once. Material for sequencing was memory CD4+ T cells sorted from a lymph node. Subset indicated: memory CD4+ T cells, CD4+CD45RO+CD25-. The receptors come from a female donor with breast cancer.

This clonotype was observed a few times. The V call is TRBV20-1, the J call TRBJ2-3; 12 bases are shared with TRBD2. V trimming: 7 bases; J trimming: 7 bases; junction bases outside the gene matches: 9. Germline V gene sequence: CDR1 DFQATT, CDR2 SNEGSKA (reference sequence). The CDR3 consists of 14 residues. The CDR3 here is CSGGTSGPLYTQYF. CDR3 nucleotide sequence: TGCAGTGGCGGGACTAGCGGGCCTCTGTATACGCAGTATTTT.

The chain carries TRBV5-1 and TRBJ2-3; D is unclear. Germline loops: CDR1 SGHRS, CDR2 YFSETQ. Trimming took off 1 base at V and 2 bases at J, with 5 bases between the two ends. There are 13 residues in the CDR3. The chain's CDR3 is CASSLTLTDTQYF. The CDR3 DNA reads as TGCGCCAGCAGCTTGACACTCACAGATACGCAGTATTTT.

The chain has TRBV10-3 and TRBJ1-1; 9 bases are a match to TRBD1. The CDR3 is 15 residues long. The J segment lost 4 bases and the V segment lost 4 bases, leaving 7 bases of the junction unmatched. CDR1 is ENHRY, CDR2 SYGVKD, per germline. CDR3 residues: CAISGQGVYGTEAFF. DNA of the CDR3: TGTGCCATCAGTGGACAGGGGGTATATGGCACTGAAGCTTTCTTT.

This clonotype was recorded a few times. The chain employs TRBV12-3 or TRBV12-4 and TRBJ2-7, with D hard to call. The ends were cut back, 0 bases at V and 3 bases at J, with 6 bases in the middle. The CDR3 loop spans 13 amino acids. Here the CDR3 DNA reads TGTGCCAGCAGTTTAGCGCGGAACTACGAGCAGTACTTC. Its translation: CASSLARNYEQYF.

This clonotype was observed many times. The chain combines TRBV5-4 with TRBJ1-2; tentatively, D is TRBD1 (5 bases). Trimming took off 0 bases at V and 9 bases at J, with 6 bases between the two ends. Per the germline V gene, CDR1 is SGHNT and CDR2 is YYREEE (reference sequence). This CDR3 region has 11 residues. Written as DNA, the CDR3 is TGTGCCAGCAGCTTGGAGGGGAGCTACACCTTC. It translates to CASSLEGSYTF.

The chain is built from TRBV9 and TRBJ1-1; D not certain. The V end lost 1 base, the J end lost 4 bases, and 17 bases lay between the germline ends. CDR3 length: 16 residues. Germline V gene lookup returns CDR1 SGDLS and CDR2 YYNGEE. CDR3 DNA sequence: TGTGCCAGCAGCGTAAACCCACAACCTACGGGCACTGAAGCTTTCTTT. Translation gives CASSVNPQPTGTEAFF.

This clonotype was found a few times. This sequence joins TRBV20-1 and TRBJ2-7; D tentatively fits TRBD1 or TRBD2 (6 bases each). Trimming pared 0 bases from V and 0 bases from J, leaving 18 bases between. In germline, CDR1 is DFQATT, CDR2 SNEGSKA (reference sequence). CDR3 length: 17 amino acids. The CDR3 nucleotides read TGCAGTGCTAGAGATCAGAAGAGGGGGGACGACTCCTACGAGCAGTACTTC. Encoded protein: CSARDQKRGDDSYEQYF.

The chain employs TRBV5-1 and TRBJ2-3, with D uncertain. The germline gives CDR1 SGHRS, CDR2 YFSETQ. The CDR3 covers 13 residues. With 2 bases removed from V and 0 bases from J, the gap between germline ends came to 4 bases. The CDR3 protein is CASSFSSTDTQYF. In nucleotides, the CDR3 is TGCGCCAGCAGCTTTAGCAGCACAGATACGCAGTATTTT.

This clonotype is medium-sized within its sample. The chain has TRBV5-1 and TRBJ2-7; 13 nucleotides match TRBD2. The CDR3 runs to 17 residues. CDR1 is SGHRS, CDR2 YFSETQ, per germline. V lost 4 bases to trimming and J lost 6 bases; unmatched junction nucleotides: 13. CDR3 nucleotide sequence: TGCGCCAGCAGCGCCTTACCGGGACTAGCGGGACATGTCGAGCAGTACTTC. This codes for CASSALPGLAGHVEQYF.

The rearrangement uses TRBV5-1 and TRBJ1-2; 7 bases line up with TRBD1. This CDR3 is built from 15 residues. CDR1 is SGHRS and CDR2 is YFSETQ in the germline V gene. V gave up 2 bases and J gave up 4 bases; unmatched junction bases: 8. In nucleotides, the CDR3 is TGCGCCAGCAGCTTCGACCAGGGACAGTTCTATGGCTACACCTTC. Translation gives CASSFDQGQFYGYTF.

V gene TRBV27 combines with J gene TRBJ2-7; 7 bases match TRBD1. Germline V CDR1 and CDR2: MNHEY, SMNVEV (reference sequence). This CDR3 has 14 residues. The trim removed 5 bases at V and 3 bases at J, leaving 7 bases unmatched. In DNA form, the CDR3 reads TGTGCCAGCAGTCTAAGACAGGGATACTACGAGCAGTACTTC. It yields the protein CASSLRQGYYEQYF.

In this sample, this clonotype turned up a few times. The genes are TRBV7-2 and TRBJ1-6, with D perhaps TRBD1 (5 bases). CDR1 is SGHTA, CDR2 FQGNSA, per germline. This CDR3 is built from 15 residues. Trimming removed 2 bases from V and 5 bases from J, with 10 bases in between. This chain's CDR3 is CASSLRGRDNSPLHF. CDR3 in DNA: TGTGCCAGCAGCTTAAGGGGCAGGGATAATTCACCCCTCCACTTT.

Regarding this clonotype: Possible read error: a much larger clone is one base away. The J gene is TRBJ1-5, the V gene TRBV6-6; TRBD1 matches at 10 bases. Germline-derived CDR1 and CDR2 are MNHNY and SVGAGI (reference sequence). The CDR3 has 15 amino acids. The DNA of the CDR3 is TGTGCCAGCAGTTACGGGACAGGGGCCGATCAGCCCCAGAATTTT. Translation: CASSYGTGADQPQNF.

The V gene is TRBV2, the J gene TRBJ2-1; TRBD2 agrees at 10 bases. The CDR3 is 14 residues long. With V trimmed by 8 bases and J by 4 bases, 5 bases remained unmatched. The germline CDR1 and CDR2 sequences are SNHLY and FYNNEI. The CDR3 loop is CASQKRGGYNEQFF. CDR3 bases: TGTGCCAGCCAAAAGCGGGGGGGGTACAATGAGCAGTTCTTC.

This chain uses TRBV6-1 with TRBJ2-7; TRBD2 aligns across 7 bases. Germline V gives CDR1 MNHNS, CDR2 SASEGT. This CDR3 comprises 14 residues. V shed 0 bases and J 3 bases; nucleotides not matched to a gene: 2. CDR3 protein: CASSEAGGFYEQYV. The CDR3 DNA is TGTGCCAGCAGTGAAGCGGGGGGGTTCTACGAGCAGTACGTC.

This clonotype was seen many times. V usage is TRBV29-1 and J usage is TRBJ2-7; 8 bases are a match to TRBD2. V lost 6 bases to trimming and J lost 0 bases; unmatched junction nucleotides: 7. The CDR3 consists of 14 residues. CDR1 and CDR2 from the germline V gene are SQVTM and ANQGSEA. The CDR3 bases are TGCAGCGTCCTTAAGAGCGGGAGCTCCTACGAGCAGTACTTC. This sequence encodes CSVLKSGSSYEQYF.

This clonotype was picked up a small number of times. This chain links TRBV20-1 with TRBJ2-1; 13 bases fit TRBD2. The germline CDR1 and CDR2 sequences are DFQATT and SNEGSKA (reference sequence). This CDR3 is built from 17 residues. The ends lost 2 bases at V and 0 bases at J; junction bases unmatched: 4. Here the CDR3 reads CSARRLAGGNSYNEQFF. CDR3 bases: TGCAGTGCTAGAAGACTAGCGGGAGGAAACTCCTACAATGAGCAGTTCTTC.

Worth noting for this clonotype: A read error may explain this, as a much larger clone is one base away. The chain has TRBV28 and TRBJ2-3, with TRBD2 identical over 7 bases. The germline V gene encodes CDR1 MDHEN and CDR2 SYDVKM. CDR3 size: 14 residues. The CDR3 spells CASSPGLDRDTQDF. The CDR3 nucleotides are TGTGCCAGCAGTCCTGGACTAGACAGAGATACGCAGGATTTT.

This clonotype has a count of ten or more. CDR3 sequence reads: CASSLGDEQYF. The DNA of the CDR3 is TGCGCCAGCAGCTTGGGAGACGAGCAGTACTTC. The J gene is TRBJ2-7, the V gene TRBV5-1; D ambiguous. Per germline, CDR1 SGHRS and CDR2 YFSETQ. Trimming pared 0 bases from V and 5 bases from J, leaving 3 bases between. The CDR3 is 11 amino acids.

This clonotype was detected ten times or more. J is TRBJ2-7 and V is TRBV7-2; D might be TRBD1 (6 bases). The ends were cut back, 0 bases at V and 4 bases at J, with 10 bases in the middle. CDR1 is SGHTA, CDR2 FQGNSA, per germline. CDR3 length equals 14 residues. The CDR3, as DNA: TGTGCCAGCAGCTTAGCCGCTGGACAGTACGAGCAGTACTTC. Amino acids: CASSLAAGQYEQYF.

The rearrangement joins TRBV6-5 to TRBJ2-3; D remains unclear. Germline-derived CDR1 and CDR2 are MNHEY and SVGAGI. The length of the CDR3 is 14 residues. Trimming removed 2 bases at V and 1 base at J, with 7 bases between. Here the CDR3 DNA reads TGTGCCAGCAGTTACAATCCGGGCACAGATACGCAGTATTTT. This encodes CASSYNPGTDTQYF.

There are many counts of this clonotype. The chain combines TRBV6-5 with TRBJ1-1, with a tentative D call TRBD1 (6 bases). Trimming removed 10 bases from V and 12 bases from J, with 21 bases in between. This CDR3 spans 12 amino acids. From germline, CDR1 is MNHEY and CDR2 SVGAGI. The CDR3 reads CATASPTGTSFF. The CDR3 DNA is TGTGCCACCGCCTCGCCTACAGGGACCTCTTTCTTT.

This clonotype was found many times. The chain is built from TRBV20-1 and TRBJ1-5; a weak D match, TRBD1 (5 bases). Per germline, CDR1 DFQATT and CDR2 SNEGSKA (reference sequence). The CDR3 consists of 14 residues. V was cut by 0 bases and J by 4 bases, with 10 bases left in between. CDR3 in DNA: TGCAGTGCTAGAGATGGGGGAAAGAATCAGCCCCAGCATTTT. Protein product: CSARDGGKNQPQHF.

The V gene is TRBV4-2, the J gene TRBJ2-5; 10 bases match TRBD1. From germline, CDR1 is LGHNA and CDR2 YNFKEQ. Trimming at V came to 4 bases and at J to 4 bases, leaving 3 bases not matched to a gene. The CDR3 is 14 amino acids. CDR3 nucleotide sequence: TGTGCCAGCAGCCCCGGACAGGGGGGAGAGACCCAGTACTTC. This codes for CASSPGQGGETQYF.

This clonotype was seen a handful of times. The genes are TRBV6-6 and TRBJ2-2; TRBD1 aligns across 8 bases. Germline V gene data show CDR1 as MNHNY and CDR2 as SVGAGI (reference sequence). There are 12 residues in the CDR3. V dropped 10 bases and J dropped 7; count of bases not matched to a gene: 5. The CDR3 loop is CATRQGNGELFF. In DNA, the CDR3 is TGTGCCACCCGACAGGGGAACGGGGAGCTGTTTTTT.

In its sample, this clonotype was seen a few times. V is TRBV2 and J is TRBJ1-1, with D maybe TRBD1 (5 bases). The CDR3 consists of 14 residues. Germline V CDR1 and CDR2: SNHLY, FYNNEI. With 4 bases removed from V and 5 bases from J, the gap between germline ends came to 14 bases. The CDR3 region has the DNA TGTGCCAGCAGTGCGGATGGGGGAGGGACTGAAGCTTTCTTT. It encodes CASSADGGGTEAFF.

This chain's CDR3 is CSVEGNNGYTF. The CDR3 DNA is TGCAGCGTTGAGGGGAATAATGGCTACACCTTC. The rearrangement links TRBV29-1 to TRBJ1-2; D is unclear. Germline V CDR1 and CDR2: SQVTM, ANQGSEA. The germline V and J ends were trimmed by 3 bases and 6 bases, with 8 bases remaining between them. This CDR3 has 11 residues.

The chain's CDR3 is CASSSRGILEQYF. The CDR3 DNA follows: TGTGCCAGCAGCTCGCGGGGGATCCTCGAGCAGTACTTC. The chain has TRBV7-2 and TRBJ2-7, with TRBD2 matching over 7 bases. The CDR3 sequence is 13 residues long. V trimming: 4 bases; J trimming: 6 bases; junction bases outside the gene matches: 6. Germline loops: CDR1 SGHTA, CDR2 FQGNSA. The complete variable domain, with remaining parts taken from reference TRBV7-2 and TRBJ2-7, reads GAGVSQSPSNKVTEKGKDVELRCDPISGHTALYWYRQSLGQGLEFLIYFQGNSAPDKSGLPSDRFSAERTGGSVSTLTIQRTQQEDSAVYLCASSSRGILEQYFGPGTRLTVT.